A single T cell receptor (beta chain) is shown here with its context. This clone was detected only a few times. Its antigen is not yet known. Qualities for individual bases were not recorded, and no much larger clone is one base off. This sample includes further DNA sequences coding for the same CDR3. CDR1 and CDR2 were assigned from the germline V gene as MRHNA and SNTAGT. The CDR3 starts with the cysteine, ends with the phenylalanine, and has 14 residues. The kept DNA is CDR3 alone, 42 bases in frame from the first base. V and J are truncated by 2 bases and 2 bases respectively, leaving an intervening sequence of 8 bases. The sample comes from a study of lymphopenia after photon versus proton radiotherapy (dated by TCRdb to 2018 to 2020). Study-level background: In patients with gastrointestinal tumors who developed high-grade lymphopenia, the study compared the immunological effects of photon radiation therapy with those of proton radiation therapy. The study aimed to characterize how the two radiation modalities differ in their impact on the immune system. The cohort included 15 to 20 patients with gastrointestinal tumors who developed lymphopenia after receiving either photon or proton therapy. Findings and caveats that apply to the study as a whole: The survival association was assessed only in patients who died, and better survival with proton therapy was presented by the authors as a possibility rather than a demonstrated result. During treatment, patients who received proton therapy stayed relatively stable, whereas patients who received photon therapy lost naive T cells and TCR diversity and gained effector/memory populations. Once the lymphocyte count had reached its nadir, the repertoires of photon-treated patients showed oligoclonal expansion, particularly of CD8+ Temra cells, and this expansion drove the decline in diversity. Across the cohort, among patients who died, a greater drop in TCR diversity after the nadir was inversely correlated with overall survival time.

Library creation used the immunoSEQ multiplex PCR assay. T cell repertoires were profiled with deep sequencing of rearranged TCR beta loci together with multiparametric flow cytometry. TCRdb holds this immuneACCESS table with in-frame rearrangements only. Some clones are missing; in checked studies, unresolved V genes explain under half, and the rest has no known cause. In all, the sample holds roughly 30,000 clones, and roughly four fifths of those were seen once. The ten biggest clones cover approximately 31% of the sample. Rearrangement joined TRBV6-4 to TRBJ2-3, with the D gene not clear enough to name. The source of this sequence is a man aged 45-65 years with gastric cancer. The sample here was peripheral blood, taken from a patient treated with photon-based radiotherapy. This receptor carries the CDR3 CASSDGQYTDTQYF. The nucleotide sequence is given as TGTGCCAGCAGTGACGGGCAGTACACAGATACGCAGTATTTT.